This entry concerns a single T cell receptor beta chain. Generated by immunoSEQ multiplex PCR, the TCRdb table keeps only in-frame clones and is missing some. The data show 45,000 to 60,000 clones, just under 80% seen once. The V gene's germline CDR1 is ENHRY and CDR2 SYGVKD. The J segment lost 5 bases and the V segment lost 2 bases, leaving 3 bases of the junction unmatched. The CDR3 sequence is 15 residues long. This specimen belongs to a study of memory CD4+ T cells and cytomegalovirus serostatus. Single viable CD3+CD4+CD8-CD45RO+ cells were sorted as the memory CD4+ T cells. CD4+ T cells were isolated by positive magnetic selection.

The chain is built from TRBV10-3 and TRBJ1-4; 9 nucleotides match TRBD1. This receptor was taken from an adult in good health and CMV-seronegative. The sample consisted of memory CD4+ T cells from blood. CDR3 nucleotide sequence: TGTGCCATCAGTGAGACTGGGACAGGGAATGAAAAACTGTTTTTT. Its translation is CAISETGTGNEKLFF.